The rows below give T cell receptor beta chains drawn from one sample of a study of technical replicates of blood from a few donors. Sequenced by immunoSEQ multiplex PCR; TCRdb stores in-frame clones only, minus some. The table lists about 81,000 clones, approximately 94% of them singletons. Sequenced: T cells isolated from PBMCs. These receptors were obtained from a human donor in good health. Each CDR3 is given with its conserved first and last residue. Each record gives: J gene, V gene, clone size, D gene, CDR3 DNA, CDR3 protein. D genes are given only for firm matches. Only some rows state a clone size, as once, few, many or a class for expanded clones.

TRBJ2-3	TRBV7-7	once	TRBD1	TGTGCCAGCACCTCTAGATTAGGTCCGGGACAGGGGAGAGCAGATACGCAGTATTTT	CASTSRLGPGQGRADTQYF
TRBJ1-5	TRBV27	-	TRBD1	TGTGCCAGCAGTCCGAGGGACAGGGCGGTCGATCAGCCCCAGCATTTT	CASSPRDRAVDQPQHF
TRBJ1-2	TRBV2	-	-	TGTGCCAGCAGGCCCGGGACTGGGGTTAACTATGGCTACACCTTC	CASRPGTGVNYGYTF
TRBJ2-7	TRBV5-4	-	-	TGTGCCAGCAGCGAGAGCTCCTACGAGCAGTACTTC	CASSESSYEQYF
TRBJ2-7	TRBV6-1	-	-	TGTGCCAGCAGTGAAGCTGGCTTTACGCATTCCTACGAGCAGTACTTC	CASSEAGFTHSYEQYF
TRBJ2-2	TRBV4-3	few	TRBD2	TGCGCCAGCAGCCAAGGGCAAGGAGCGGGAGGGCCTCCCGGGGAGCTGTTTTTT	CASSQGQGAGGPPGELFF
TRBJ2-2	TRBV30	-	-	TGTGCCTGGAGTGTTGAAGTTAAATGGCCCGGGGAGCTGTTTTTT	CAWSVEVKWPGELFF
TRBJ1-3	TRBV4-3	-	-	TGCGCCAGCAGCCAAGGGTTTTACCCGGGACATCCCTCTGGAAACACCATATATTTT	CASSQGFYPGHPSGNTIYF
TRBJ2-3	TRBV5-1	-	-	TGCGCCAGCAGCCCGCTGGGCCTATTCACAGATACGCAGTATTTT	CASSPLGLFTDTQYF
TRBJ2-5	TRBV29-1	-	-	TGCAGCGTTGAAGATCTCCCCAGCGGAGAGACCCAGTACTTC	CSVEDLPSGETQYF
TRBJ2-5	TRBV27	-	TRBD2	TGTGCCAGCACCGAGCCGGGACTAGCGGGAGAACCAGAGACCCAGTACTTC	CASTEPGLAGEPETQYF
TRBJ2-1	TRBV25-1	-	-	TGTGCCAGCAGTGAATACCTGCTAGCGGACAGCTCCTACAATGAGCAGTTCTTC	CASSEYLLADSSYNEQFF
TRBJ2-5	TRBV2	-	TRBD2	TGTGCCAGCAGCGAAAGGGGACTAGCGGGAGTTGAGACCCAGTACTTC	CASSERGLAGVETQYF
TRBJ2-7	TRBV12-5	-	TRBD2	TGTGCTAGTGCCCTACCCGATCGGTCCAGCGGGGTCTCCTACGAGCAGTACTTC	CASALPDRSSGVSYEQYF
TRBJ1-5	TRBV10-3	once	TRBD1	TGTGCCATCAGTGATCGGGACAGGGGTATTCAGCCCCAGCATTTT	CAISDRDRGIQPQHF
TRBJ1-4	TRBV30	-	-	TGTGCCTGGAGTACTGCGGAGAAGAGTGAAAAACTGTTTTTT	CAWSTAEKSEKLFF
TRBJ2-7	TRBV27	once	TRBD2	TGTGCCAGCAGTAAAACTAGCGGGACGATCTCCTACGAGCAGTACTTC	CASSKTSGTISYEQYF
TRBJ1-5	TRBV5-4	-	-	TGTGCCAGCAGCTTTAACAATCAGCCCCAGCATTTT	CASSFNNQPQHF
TRBJ2-1	TRBV7-6	-	TRBD2	TGTGCCAGCAGCATCGGGACTAGCAACGATGAGCAGTTCTTC	CASSIGTSNDEQFF
TRBJ2-1	TRBV11-2	-	-	TGTGCCAGCAGCCCCGGGTACAATGAGCAGTTCTTC	CASSPGYNEQFF
TRBJ1-2	TRBV19	-	TRBD1	TGTGCCAGTAGCCCGACAGGGCAAGACTATGGCTACACCTTC	CASSPTGQDYGYTF
TRBJ2-5	TRBV10-3	-	-	TGTGCCATCAGTGACTTTGGGGGAGAGGGGGCCCAGTACTTC	CAISDFGGEGAQYF
TRBJ1-5	TRBV7-2	-	-	TGTGCCAGCAGCTTAGTCGAGGGAAAGCCCCAGCATTTT	CASSLVEGKPQHF
TRBJ2-7	TRBV4-1	-	-	TGCGCCAGCAGCCAAGAGTACAGAGATTACGAGCAGTACTTC	CASSQEYRDYEQYF
TRBJ2-1	TRBV7-2	-	-	TGTGCCAGCAGCTTCAGCCCCGGACAAATCCGAACCAATGAGCAGTTCTTC	CASSFSPGQIRTNEQFF
TRBJ1-5	TRBV7-9	-	-	TGTGCCAGCAGCTTGGCGGATAATCAGCCCCAGCATTTT	CASSLADNQPQHF
TRBJ2-3	TRBV4-1	-	-	TGCGCCAGCAGCCCAGGGTTGACGGATTCAGATACGCAGTATTTT	CASSPGLTDSDTQYF
TRBJ1-3	TRBV30	-	-	TGTGCCTGGAGTGACGTCGGGTACTCTGGAAACACCATATATTTT	CAWSDVGYSGNTIYF
TRBJ2-7	TRBV27	-	TRBD2	TGTGCCAGCAGTCTAGTAGCGGGAGGCAACTACGAGCAGTACTTC	CASSLVAGGNYEQYF
TRBJ2-7	TRBV6-5	-	-	TGTGCCAGCAGTTCTACCCCTGACTCCTACGAGCAGTACTTC	CASSSTPDSYEQYF
TRBJ2-1	TRBV5-1	-	TRBD2	TGCGCCAGCAGCTTTAGCGGGAGTAGCCACAATGAGCAGTTCTTC	CASSFSGSSHNEQFF
TRBJ2-2	TRBV5-6	-	TRBD2	TGTGCCAGCAACCATGGGGGTAGCGGGCCGACCGGGGAGCTGTTTTTT	CASNHGGSGPTGELFF
TRBJ2-3	TRBV30	-	TRBD2	TGTGCCTGGAGGGGGGGGACTAGCGGGAGGACAGATACGCAGTATTTT	CAWRGGTSGRTDTQYF
TRBJ2-3	TRBV7-9	-	TRBD1	TGTGCCAGCAGCTTACGGGGACAGTCGTATAGCACAGATACGCAGTATTTT	CASSLRGQSYSTDTQYF
TRBJ2-7	TRBV27	-	TRBD2	TGTGCCAGCAGTAGCGGGAGGGCCGGAGAGCAGTACTTC	CASSSGRAGEQYF
TRBJ2-1	TRBV30	-	TRBD2	TGTGCCTGGAGTGAGGGGCTAGCGGGAGATGAGCAGTTCTTC	CAWSEGLAGDEQFF
TRBJ1-2	TRBV13	-	-	TGTGCCAGCAGCTTAACAGGAGGCTACACCTTC	CASSLTGGYTF
TRBJ2-1	TRBV2	-	TRBD1	TGTGCCAGCAGTCGCACAGGGGTTGGTGAGCAGTTCTTC	CASSRTGVGEQFF
TRBJ2-5	TRBV4-1	-	TRBD1	TGCGCCAGCAGTATCGGGACAGGGGGCTCAGAGACCCAGTACTTC	CASSIGTGGSETQYF
TRBJ2-7	TRBV4-3	-	-	TGCGCCAGCAGCCAAGGCGAGGGGGCCTACGAGCAGTACTTC	CASSQGEGAYEQYF
TRBJ1-1	TRBV6-5	few	-	TGTGCCAGCAGCCCCGGGACTGGAAACACTGAAGCTTTCTTT	CASSPGTGNTEAFF
TRBJ2-5	TRBV30	-	-	TGTGCCTGGATGAAACTTGCCGGGACCCAGTACTTC	CAWMKLAGTQYF
TRBJ2-7	TRBV7-2	-	-	TGTGCCAGCAGCTTACCCCCCACAGGCGGCCCCTACGAGCAGTACTTC	CASSLPPTGGPYEQYF
TRBJ2-7	TRBV28	-	-	TGTGCCAGCAGTCTAGCTATGGGCCCTAGCTACGAGCAGTACTTC	CASSLAMGPSYEQYF
TRBJ2-3	TRBV9	-	-	TGTGCCAGCAGCGTAGGTGGGAGCCCCACAGATACGCAGTATTTT	CASSVGGSPTDTQYF
TRBJ2-2	TRBV9	-	-	TGTGCCAGCAGCGCATCCGCTACGGACTGGTACACCGGGGAGCTGTTTTTT	CASSASATDWYTGELFF
TRBJ2-7	TRBV27	once	-	TGTGCCAGCAGTACGCAGGGGCTATCCCTTTACGAGCAGTACTTC	CASSTQGLSLYEQYF
TRBJ2-7	TRBV7-9	once	-	TGTGCCAGCAGCACCCGACAGGCCTACGAGCAGTACTTC	CASSTRQAYEQYF
TRBJ2-2	TRBV6-1	-	TRBD2	TGTGCCAGCAGCTTGACTAGCGTGGGGACCGGGGGGCTGTTTTTT	CASSLTSVGTGGLFF
TRBJ1-5	TRBV5-8	-	-	TGTGCCAGCAGCCCAACAGGGAGGGTTAATCAGCCCCAGCATTTT	CASSPTGRVNQPQHF
TRBJ2-1	TRBV7-7	-	TRBD1	TGTGCCAGCAGCCCGCAGGGGGTAAATGAGCAGTTCTTC	CASSPQGVNEQFF
TRBJ2-1	TRBV7-2	once	-	TGTGCCAGCCTATTGTACAATGAGCAGTTCTTC	CASLLYNEQFF
TRBJ1-2	TRBV11-2	-	TRBD1	TGTGCCAGCAGCTTAGAGACAGGGCGCTATGGCTACACCTTC	CASSLETGRYGYTF